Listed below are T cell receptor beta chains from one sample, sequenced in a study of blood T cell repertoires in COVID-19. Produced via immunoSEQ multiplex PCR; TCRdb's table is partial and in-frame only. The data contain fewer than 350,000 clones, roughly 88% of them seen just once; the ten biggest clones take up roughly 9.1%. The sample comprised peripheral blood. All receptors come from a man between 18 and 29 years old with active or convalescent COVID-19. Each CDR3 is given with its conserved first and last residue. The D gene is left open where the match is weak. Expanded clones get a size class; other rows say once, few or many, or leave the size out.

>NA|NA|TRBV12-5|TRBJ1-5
CASGYGSNQPQHF
TGTGCTAGTGGTTATGGCAGCAATCAGCCCCAGCATTTT
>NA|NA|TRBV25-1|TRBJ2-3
CASTSGDTQYF
TGTGCCAGCACCTCCGGGGATACGCAGTATTTT
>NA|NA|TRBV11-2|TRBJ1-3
CASSSGDGNTIYF
TGTGCCAGCAGCTCAGGGGACGGAAACACCATATATTTT
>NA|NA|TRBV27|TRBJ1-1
CASSWGGPNTEAFF
TGTGCCAGCAGTTGGGGGGGGCCAAACACTGAAGCTTTCTTT
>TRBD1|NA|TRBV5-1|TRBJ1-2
CASSLDLRDSYGYTF
TGCGCCAGCAGCTTGGACCTCCGGGACAGCTATGGCTACACCTTC
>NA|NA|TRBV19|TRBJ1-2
CASSISRGNYGYTF
TGTGCCAGTAGTATATCTCGGGGTAACTATGGCTACACCTTC
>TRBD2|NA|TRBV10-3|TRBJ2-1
CAISELGSGGEQFF
TGTGCCATCAGTGAGTTGGGTAGCGGGGGTGAGCAGTTCTTC
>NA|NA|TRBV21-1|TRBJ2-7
CASGGQTTKYEQYF
TGTGCCAGCGGGGGACAGACCACGAAGTACGAGCAGTACTTC
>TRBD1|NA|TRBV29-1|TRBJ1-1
CSVRTGAGAFF
TGCAGCGTCCGGACAGGGGCCGGAGCTTTCTTT
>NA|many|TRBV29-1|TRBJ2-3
CSARRGTRVTDTQYF
TGCAGCGCACGACGCGGGACGAGGGTCACAGATACGCAGTATTTT
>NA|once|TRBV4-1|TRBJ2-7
CASSQEGQGEQYF
TGCGCCAGCAGCCAAGAGGGTCAGGGGGAGCAGTACTTC
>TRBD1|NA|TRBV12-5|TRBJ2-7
CASGFFRGHEYEQYF
TGTGCTAGTGGTTTTTTCAGGGGGCATGAATACGAGCAGTACTTC
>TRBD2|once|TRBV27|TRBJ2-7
CASSPGTSGYEQYF
TGTGCCAGCAGTCCCGGGACTAGCGGGTACGAGCAGTACTTC
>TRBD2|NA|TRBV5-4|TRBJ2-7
CASSFRGGEGEQYF
TGTGCCAGCAGCTTCCGAGGAGGGGAGGGCGAGCAGTACTTC
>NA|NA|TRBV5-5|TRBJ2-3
CASSLFGADTQYF
TGTGCCAGCAGCTTGTTCGGGGCAGATACGCAGTATTTT
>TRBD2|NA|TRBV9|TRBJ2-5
CASSVVAGGLETQYF
TGTGCCAGCAGCGTAGTAGCGGGGGGCCTAGAGACCCAGTACTTC
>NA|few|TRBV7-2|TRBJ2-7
CASSEYQGWSYEQYF
TGTGCCAGCAGCGAATACCAGGGTTGGTCCTACGAGCAGTACTTC
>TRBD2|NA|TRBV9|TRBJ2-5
CASSVVPSGVQETQYF
TGTGCCAGCAGCGTAGTCCCTAGCGGGGTCCAAGAGACCCAGTACTTC
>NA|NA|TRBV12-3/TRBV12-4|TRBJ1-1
CASSLGQLYEAFF
TGTGCCAGCAGTTTAGGACAGCTATATGAAGCTTTCTTT
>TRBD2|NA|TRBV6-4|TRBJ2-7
CASRSGTSGYEQYF
TGTGCCAGCAGATCCGGGACTAGCGGCTACGAGCAGTACTTC
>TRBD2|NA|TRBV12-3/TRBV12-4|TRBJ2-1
CAVASGGPYEQFF
TGTGCGGTGGCTAGCGGGGGGCCCTATGAGCAGTTCTTC
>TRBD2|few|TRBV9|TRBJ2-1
CASSPTSGGTYNEQFF
TGTGCCAGCAGCCCTACTAGCGGGGGCACCTACAATGAGCAGTTCTTC
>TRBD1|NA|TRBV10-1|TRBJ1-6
CASSEPRKIDRATSSPLHF
TGCGCCAGCAGTGAGCCCAGGAAAATAGACAGGGCGACCAGTTCACCCCTCCACTTT
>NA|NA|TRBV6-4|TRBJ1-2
CASKTTALDYGYTF
TGTGCCAGCAAGACGACAGCGTTGGACTATGGCTACACCTTC
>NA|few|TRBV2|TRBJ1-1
CASVSGITNTEAFF
TGTGCCAGTGTGTCAGGGATCACGAACACTGAAGCTTTCTTT